This T cell receptor beta chain was sequenced during a study of regulatory T cells in long-lasting Graves disease. Notes on the study in general: When disease was persistent, TRBV28, TRBJ1-2 and TRBJ2-5 were the favored segments.

This clonotype was seen a handful of times. What it binds is not known. CDR3 regions were amplified by Arm-PCR using iRepertoire HTBI primers to build TCR beta libraries. TCRdb called the multiplex PCR reads again in MiXCR, with one record for every CDR3 protein. Of hundreds of thousands of distinct CDR3 sequences in the sample, about 13% were seen once. Time point given: newly diagnosed GD, antithyroid drugs for less than 3 months. The TCR library was made from RNA extracted from PBMCs. Graves' disease diagnosis relied on American Thyroid Association guidelines. V lost 0 bases and J lost 5, with 8 bases in between. This CDR3 is 13 amino acids long. Per the germline V gene, CDR1 is SGDLS and CDR2 is YYNGEE. The same specimen was also included in a second study, on T cells in Graves' hyperthyroidism and ophthalmopathy. Turning to that study: Exclusion criteria comprised uncontrolled infection, other autoimmune disease, pregnancy or lactation. Initially, a first-round RT-PCR of the TCR CDR3 employed the HTBI primer set.

The specimen was peripheral blood mononuclear cells (PBMCs), collected at new diagnosis, from a patient treated with antithyroid drugs. The chain carries TRBV9 and TRBJ1-1; D uncertain. This sequence originates from a man under 40 with Graves disease. DNA for the CDR3: TGTGCCAGCAGCGTAGAGGGAGAGACTGAAGCTTTCTTT. It is translated as CASSVEGETEAFF.